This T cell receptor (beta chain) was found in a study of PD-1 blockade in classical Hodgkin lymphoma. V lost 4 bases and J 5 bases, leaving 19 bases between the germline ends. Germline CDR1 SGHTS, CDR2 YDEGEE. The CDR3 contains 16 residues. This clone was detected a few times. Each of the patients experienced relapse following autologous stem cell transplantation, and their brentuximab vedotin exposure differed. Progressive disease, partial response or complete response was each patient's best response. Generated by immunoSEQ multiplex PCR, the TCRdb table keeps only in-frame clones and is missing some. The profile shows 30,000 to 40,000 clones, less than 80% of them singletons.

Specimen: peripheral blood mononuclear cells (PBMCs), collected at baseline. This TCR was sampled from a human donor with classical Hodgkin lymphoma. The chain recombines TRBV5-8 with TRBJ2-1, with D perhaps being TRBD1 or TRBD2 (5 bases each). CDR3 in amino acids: CASSPTPGTTNNEQFF. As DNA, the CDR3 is TGTGCCAGCAGCCCGACCCCAGGGACGACCAACAATGAGCAGTTCTTC.